Detailed here is one T cell receptor beta chain. The antigen is unknown. TCRdb analysed the reads with MiXCR anew, one entry per CDR3 protein. The data contain 550,000 to 700,000 distinct CDR3 sequences, 40% of them singletons. Trimming took off 3 bases at V and 1 base at J, with 9 bases between the two ends. The CDR3 sequence is 14 residues long. The sample is drawn from a study of T cell repertoires in cytomegalovirus infection. The study's findings and limits: There were carriers of CMV plus the relevant HLA, and cumulative public TCR beta family frequency identified them.

The sample was cultured PBMCs, taken from culture after CMV antigen stimulation. The sequence came from a human donor in good health (CMV status not recorded). Some clones in this sample may be carry-over from other donors' samples. The chain uses TRBV12-3 or TRBV12-4 and TRBJ1-1, with D unclear. This CDR3 reads CASSFLQQNTEAFF. The DNA of the CDR3 is TGTGCCAGCAGTTTTTTACAGCAGAACACTGAAGCTTTCTTT.